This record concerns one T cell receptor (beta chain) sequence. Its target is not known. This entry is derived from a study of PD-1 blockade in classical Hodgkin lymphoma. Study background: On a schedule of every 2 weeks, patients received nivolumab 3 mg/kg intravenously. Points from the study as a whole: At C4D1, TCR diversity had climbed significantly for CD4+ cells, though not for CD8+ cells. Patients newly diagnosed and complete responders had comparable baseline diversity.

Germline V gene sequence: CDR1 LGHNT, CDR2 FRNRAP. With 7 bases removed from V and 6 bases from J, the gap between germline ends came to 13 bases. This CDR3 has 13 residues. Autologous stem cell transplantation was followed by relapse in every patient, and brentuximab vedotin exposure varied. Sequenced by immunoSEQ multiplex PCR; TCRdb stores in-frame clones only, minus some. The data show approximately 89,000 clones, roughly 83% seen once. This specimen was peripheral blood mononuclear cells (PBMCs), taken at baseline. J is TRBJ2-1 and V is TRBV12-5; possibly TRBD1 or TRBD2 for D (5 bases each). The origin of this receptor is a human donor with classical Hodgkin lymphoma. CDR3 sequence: CASEPGPFNEQFF. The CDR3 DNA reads TGTGCTAGTGAACCGGGACCATTCAATGAGCAGTTCTTC.